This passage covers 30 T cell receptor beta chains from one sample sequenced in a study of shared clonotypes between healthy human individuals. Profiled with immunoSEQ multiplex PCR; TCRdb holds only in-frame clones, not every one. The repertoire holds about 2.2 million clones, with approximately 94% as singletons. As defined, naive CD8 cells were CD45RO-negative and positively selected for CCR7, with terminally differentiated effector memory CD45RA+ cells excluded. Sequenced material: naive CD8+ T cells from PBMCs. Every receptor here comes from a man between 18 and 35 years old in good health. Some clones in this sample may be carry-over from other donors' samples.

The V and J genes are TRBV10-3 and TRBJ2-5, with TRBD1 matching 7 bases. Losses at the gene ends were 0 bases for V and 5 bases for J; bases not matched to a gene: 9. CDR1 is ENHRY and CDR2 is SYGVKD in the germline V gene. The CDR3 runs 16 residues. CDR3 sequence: CAISESEGAVKETQYF. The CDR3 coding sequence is TGTGCCATCAGTGAGTCTGAGGGGGCAGTAAAGGAGACCCAGTACTTC.

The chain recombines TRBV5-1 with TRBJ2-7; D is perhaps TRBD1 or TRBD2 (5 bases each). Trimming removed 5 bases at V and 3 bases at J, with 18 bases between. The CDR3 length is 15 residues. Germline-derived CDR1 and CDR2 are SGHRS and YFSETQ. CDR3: CASRTSAAGSYEQYF. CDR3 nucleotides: TGCGCCAGCAGGACGTCGGCGGCAGGGAGCTACGAGCAGTACTTC.

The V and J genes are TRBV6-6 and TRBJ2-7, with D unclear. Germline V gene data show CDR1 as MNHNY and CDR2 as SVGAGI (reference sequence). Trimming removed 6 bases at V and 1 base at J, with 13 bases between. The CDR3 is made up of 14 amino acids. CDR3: CASRLEARSYEQYF. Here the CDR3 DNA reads TGTGCCAGCAGGCTAGAGGCTCGGTCCTACGAGCAGTACTTC.

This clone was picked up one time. DNA for the CDR3: TGTGCCAGCAGCCCTAAGACCGCCCTCTCCTACAATGAGCAGTTCTTC. Amino acid sequence: CASSPKTALSYNEQFF. The gene calls are TRBV27 and TRBJ2-1; D ambiguous. The CDR3 sequence is 16 residues long. The V gene lost 6 bases and the J gene lost 0 bases, with 15 bases spanning the gap. The germline gives CDR1 MNHEY, CDR2 SMNVEV (reference sequence).

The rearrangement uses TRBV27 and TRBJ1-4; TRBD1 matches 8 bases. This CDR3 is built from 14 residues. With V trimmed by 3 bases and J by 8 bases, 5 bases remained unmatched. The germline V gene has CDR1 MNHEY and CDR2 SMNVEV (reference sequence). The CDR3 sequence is CASSLDRVGEKLFF. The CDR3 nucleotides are TGTGCCAGCAGTTTGGACAGGGTTGGCGAAAAACTGTTTTTT.

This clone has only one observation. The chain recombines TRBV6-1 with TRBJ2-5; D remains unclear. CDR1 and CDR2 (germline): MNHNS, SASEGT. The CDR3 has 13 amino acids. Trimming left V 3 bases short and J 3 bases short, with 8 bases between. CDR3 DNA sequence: TGTGCCAGCAGTGACGACAACGAAGAGACCCAGTACTTC. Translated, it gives CASSDDNEETQYF.

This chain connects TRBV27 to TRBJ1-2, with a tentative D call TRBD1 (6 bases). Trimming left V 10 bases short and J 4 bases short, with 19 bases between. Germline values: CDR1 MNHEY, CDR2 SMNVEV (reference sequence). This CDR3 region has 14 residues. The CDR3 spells CATGTGGAVYGYTF. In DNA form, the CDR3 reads TGTGCCACTGGAACTGGGGGGGCCGTCTATGGCTACACCTTC.

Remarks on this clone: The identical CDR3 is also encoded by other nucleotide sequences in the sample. Written as DNA, the CDR3 is TGTGCCAGCAGCTTAGCAACAGATACGCAGTATTTT. Amino acid sequence: CASSLATDTQYF. The genes are TRBV11-2 and TRBJ2-3, with D unclear. In germline, CDR1 is SGHAT, CDR2 FQNNGV. Trimming stripped 1 base from V and 3 bases from J, with 2 bases between. This CDR3 comprises 12 residues.

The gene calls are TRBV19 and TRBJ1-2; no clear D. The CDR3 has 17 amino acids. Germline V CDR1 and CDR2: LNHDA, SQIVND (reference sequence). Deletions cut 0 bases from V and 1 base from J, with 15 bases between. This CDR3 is CASSIDLRQEHNYGYTF. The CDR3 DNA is TGTGCCAGTAGTATAGATCTTCGGCAGGAACATAACTATGGCTACACCTTC.

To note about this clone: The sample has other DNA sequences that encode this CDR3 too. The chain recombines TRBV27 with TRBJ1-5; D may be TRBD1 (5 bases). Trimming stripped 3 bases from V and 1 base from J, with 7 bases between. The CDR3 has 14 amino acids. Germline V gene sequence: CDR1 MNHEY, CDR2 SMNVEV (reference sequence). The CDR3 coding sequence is TGTGCCAGCAGTTTGGGGCAAAGCAATCAGCCCCAGCATTTT. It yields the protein CASSLGQSNQPQHF.

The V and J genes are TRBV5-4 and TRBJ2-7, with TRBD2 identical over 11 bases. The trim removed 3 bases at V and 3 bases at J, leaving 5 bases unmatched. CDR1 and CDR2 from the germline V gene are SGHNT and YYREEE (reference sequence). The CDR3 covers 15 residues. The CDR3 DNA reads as TGTGCCAGCAGCTCACCCGGACTAGCGGGCTACGAGCAGTACTTC. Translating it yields CASSSPGLAGYEQYF.

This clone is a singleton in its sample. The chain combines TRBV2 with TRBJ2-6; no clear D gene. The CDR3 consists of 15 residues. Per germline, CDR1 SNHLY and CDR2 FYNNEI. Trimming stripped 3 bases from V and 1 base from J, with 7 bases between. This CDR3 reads CASSESSSGANVLTF. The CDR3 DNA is TGTGCCAGCAGTGAGTCCAGTTCTGGGGCCAACGTCCTGACTTTC.

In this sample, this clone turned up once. CDR3 residues: CASSLAVVGFSPYEQYF. As DNA, the CDR3 is TGTGCCAGCAGCTTAGCGGTGGTCGGGTTCTCCCCTTACGAGCAGTACTTC. The gene calls are TRBV7-9 and TRBJ2-7; D not certain. This CDR3 is built from 17 residues. V dropped 0 bases and J dropped 4 bases, with 19 bases sitting between them. CDR1 SEHNR and CDR2 FQNEAQ come from the germline V gene (reference sequence).

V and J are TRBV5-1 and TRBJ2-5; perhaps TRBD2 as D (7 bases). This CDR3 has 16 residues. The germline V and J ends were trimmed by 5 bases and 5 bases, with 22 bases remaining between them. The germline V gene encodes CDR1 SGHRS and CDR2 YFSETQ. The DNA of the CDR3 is TGCGCCAGCAGTATCCCTCCACAGGGAGGGTTGGAGACCCAGTACTTC. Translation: CASSIPPQGGLETQYF.

The CDR3 protein is CASSLLTDRGADTQYF. The CDR3 DNA sequence: TGTGCCAGCAGTTTATTGACAGACCGCGGGGCAGATACGCAGTATTTT. The chain links TRBV27 to TRBJ2-3; D is possibly TRBD2 (6 bases). V lost 1 base and J lost 4, with 15 bases in between. The CDR3 is 16 residues long. The germline CDR1 and CDR2 sequences are MNHEY and SMNVEV (reference sequence).

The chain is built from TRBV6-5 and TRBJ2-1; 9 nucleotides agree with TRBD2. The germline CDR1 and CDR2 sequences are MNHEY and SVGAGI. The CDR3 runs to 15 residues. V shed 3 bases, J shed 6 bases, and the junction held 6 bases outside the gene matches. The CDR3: CASSYTSGSGNEQFF. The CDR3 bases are TGTGCCAGCAGTTATACTAGCGGGTCGGGCAATGAGCAGTTCTTC.

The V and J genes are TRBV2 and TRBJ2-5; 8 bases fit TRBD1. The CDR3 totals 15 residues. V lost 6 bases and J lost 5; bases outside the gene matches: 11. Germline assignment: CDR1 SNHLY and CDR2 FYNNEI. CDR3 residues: CASREPTGVGETQYF. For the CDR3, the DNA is TGTGCCAGCAGGGAACCGACAGGGGTCGGGGAGACCCAGTACTTC.

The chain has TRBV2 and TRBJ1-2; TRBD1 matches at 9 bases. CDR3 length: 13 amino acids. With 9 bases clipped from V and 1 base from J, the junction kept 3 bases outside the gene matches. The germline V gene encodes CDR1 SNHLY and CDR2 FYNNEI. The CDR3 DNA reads TGTGCCAGAGGACAGGGGCTTAACTATGGCTACACCTTC. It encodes CARGQGLNYGYTF.

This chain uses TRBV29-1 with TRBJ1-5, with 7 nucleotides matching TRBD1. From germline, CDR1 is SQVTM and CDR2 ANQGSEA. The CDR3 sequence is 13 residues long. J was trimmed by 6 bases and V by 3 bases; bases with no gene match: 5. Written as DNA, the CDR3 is TGCAGCGTTGAGGTGTCAGGGGGTCAGCCCCAGCATTTT. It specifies CSVEVSGGQPQHF.

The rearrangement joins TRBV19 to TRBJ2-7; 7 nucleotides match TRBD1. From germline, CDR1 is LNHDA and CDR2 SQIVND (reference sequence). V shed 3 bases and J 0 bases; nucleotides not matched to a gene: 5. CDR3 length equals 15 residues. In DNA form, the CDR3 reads TGTGCCAGTAGTATTACAGGGGATAGCTCCTACGAGCAGTACTTC. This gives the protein CASSITGDSSYEQYF.

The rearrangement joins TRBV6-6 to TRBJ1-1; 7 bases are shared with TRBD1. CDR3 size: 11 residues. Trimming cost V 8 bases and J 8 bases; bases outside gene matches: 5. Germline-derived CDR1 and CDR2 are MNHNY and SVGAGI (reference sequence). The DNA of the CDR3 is TGTGCCAGCCTGCAGGGGGGGGAAGCTTTCTTT. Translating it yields CASLQGGEAFF.

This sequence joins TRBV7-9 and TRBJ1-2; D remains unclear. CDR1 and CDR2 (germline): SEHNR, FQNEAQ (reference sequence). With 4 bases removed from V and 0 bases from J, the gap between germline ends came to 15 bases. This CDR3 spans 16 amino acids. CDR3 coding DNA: TGTGCCAGCAGCTCAACTTACGGCAGCCCTAACTATGGCTACACCTTC. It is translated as CASSSTYGSPNYGYTF.

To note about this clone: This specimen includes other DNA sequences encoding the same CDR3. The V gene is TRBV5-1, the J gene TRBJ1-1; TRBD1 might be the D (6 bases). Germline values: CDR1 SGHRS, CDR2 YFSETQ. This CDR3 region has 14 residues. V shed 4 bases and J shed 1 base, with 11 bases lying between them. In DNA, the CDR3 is TGCGCCAGCAGCCCCCGGACAGCGAACACTGAAGCTTTCTTT. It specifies CASSPRTANTEAFF.

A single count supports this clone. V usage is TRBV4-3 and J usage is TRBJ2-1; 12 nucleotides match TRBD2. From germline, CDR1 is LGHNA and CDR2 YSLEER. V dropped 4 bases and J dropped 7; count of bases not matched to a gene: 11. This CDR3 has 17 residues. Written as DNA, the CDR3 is TGCGCCAGCAGCCCAGGACTAGCGGGACCGATAGGGAATGAGCAGTTCTTC. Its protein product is CASSPGLAGPIGNEQFF.

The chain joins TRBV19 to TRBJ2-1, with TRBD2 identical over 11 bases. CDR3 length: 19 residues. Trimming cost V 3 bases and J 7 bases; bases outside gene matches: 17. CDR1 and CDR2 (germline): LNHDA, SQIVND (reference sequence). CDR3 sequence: CASSMLSLAGGVQGNEQFF. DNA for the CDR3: TGTGCCAGTAGTATGTTGAGTCTAGCGGGAGGAGTACAGGGGAATGAGCAGTTCTTC.

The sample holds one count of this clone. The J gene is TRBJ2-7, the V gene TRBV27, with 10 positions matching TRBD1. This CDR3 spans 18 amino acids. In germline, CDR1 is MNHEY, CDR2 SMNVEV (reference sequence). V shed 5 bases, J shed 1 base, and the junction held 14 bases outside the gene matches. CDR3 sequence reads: CASSPTQTGTGASYEQYF. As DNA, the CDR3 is TGTGCCAGCAGTCCAACACAGACCGGGACAGGGGCGTCCTACGAGCAGTACTTC.

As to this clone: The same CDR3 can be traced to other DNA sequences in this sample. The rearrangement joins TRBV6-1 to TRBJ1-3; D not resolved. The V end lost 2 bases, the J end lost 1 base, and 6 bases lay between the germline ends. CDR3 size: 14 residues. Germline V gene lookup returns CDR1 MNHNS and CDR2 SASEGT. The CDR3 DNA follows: TGTGCCAGCAGTGAATTGGGGTCTGGAAACACCATATATTTT. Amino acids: CASSELGSGNTIYF.

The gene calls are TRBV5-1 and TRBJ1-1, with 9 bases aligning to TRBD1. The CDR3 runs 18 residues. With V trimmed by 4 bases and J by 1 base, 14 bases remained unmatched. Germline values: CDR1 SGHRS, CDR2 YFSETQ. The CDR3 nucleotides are TGCGCCAGCAGCCTGGGGGACAGGGAGCTGCGGCGGAACACTGAAGCTTTCTTT. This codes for CASSLGDRELRRNTEAFF.

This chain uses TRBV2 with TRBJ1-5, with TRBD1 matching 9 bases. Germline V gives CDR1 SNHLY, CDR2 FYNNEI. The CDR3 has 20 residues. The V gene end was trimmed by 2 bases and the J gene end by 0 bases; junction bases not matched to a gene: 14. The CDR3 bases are TGTGCCAGCAGTGAATGGGGGGGACAGGGTGGCGTCTATAGCAATCAGCCCCAGCATTTT. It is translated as CASSEWGGQGGVYSNQPQHF.

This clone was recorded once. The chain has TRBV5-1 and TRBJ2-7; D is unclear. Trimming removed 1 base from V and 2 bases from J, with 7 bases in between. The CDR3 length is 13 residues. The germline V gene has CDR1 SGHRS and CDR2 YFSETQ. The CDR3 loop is CASSLRPTYEQYF. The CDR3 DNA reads TGCGCCAGCAGCTTGCGACCAACCTACGAGCAGTACTTC.